This TCR beta chain was sequenced during a study of somatic mutations in cytotoxic T cells in rheumatoid arthritis. For the study at large: In some cases, T-cell populations stained with V beta antibodies were flow-sorted at nearly 100% purity, and these included V beta1+ cells sequenced for TCRB.

Whole-study findings and limits: Exceedance of 20% of CD8+ cells by the largest CD8+ clone occurred in about an eighth of the roughly 60 patients.

Worth noting for this clone: The target antigen is unknown.

This CDR3 has 13 residues. The V and J ends lost 2 bases and 8 bases, in that order; junction bases with no gene match: 3. Germline CDR1 is SEHNR and CDR2 is FQNEAQ (reference sequence). The assay was immunoSEQ multiplex PCR, and TCRdb's table has in-frame clones only and misses some. The sample records approximately 20,000 clones, 85% being singletons. The sequence was obtained from a woman between 35 and 50 years old with rheumatoid arthritis. J is TRBJ2-1 and V is TRBV7-9, with TRBD1 identical over 7 bases. The sample comprised CD8+ T cells sorted from blood. In DNA form, the CDR3 reads TGTGCCAGCAGCTTACTCCAGGGGGATGAGCAGTTCTTC. Translated, it gives CASSLLQGDEQFF.